This record covers a single TCR beta chain. Its antigen is as yet unknown. A roughly ten-day culture period preceded the isolation of CD4+ T cells. The vaccine given was either BNT162b2 or mRNA-1273, in two doses. Each culture had half its medium swapped for IL-2 medium on days 3 and 7. TCRdb keeps only in-frame clones here, not all; method: immunoSEQ multiplex PCR. Of around 69,000 clones in the sample, 65% to 80% were seen once. This sample is drawn from a study of vaccination effects on CD4 cells after COVID-19. The wider study: Samples were taken post-vaccine, and their median timing was 72 days after the second dose. In culture with about 10 IU/ml IL-2 and roughly 9.7 ug/ml peptides, PBMC were grown at a few million per well.

Germline CDR1 SGHRS, CDR2 YFSETQ. This CDR3 spans 16 amino acids. Trimming removed 4 bases from V and 2 bases from J; junction bases left unmatched: 8. Study-wide findings and caveats: Sampling in the study covered few convalescent patients and included no early post-infection timepoints.

The chain carries TRBV5-1 and TRBJ1-3; 8 positions agree with TRBD1. Here the sequenced sample was CD4+ T cells from PBMCs cultured without peptide, taken after COVID-19 vaccination. This clonotype was obtained from a human donor who received a COVID-19 vaccine. As DNA, the CDR3 is TGCGCCAGCAGCCGAACGACAGGGGAACCTGGAAACACCATATATTTT. Its translation: CASSRTTGEPGNTIYF.